The 20 T cell receptor beta chains reported below all come from one sample, sequenced in a study of monozygotic twins with inflammatory bowel disease. Each CDR3 protein gets one entry in TCRdb, which reprocessed the 5' RACE reads and gives no DNA. Recorded for this sample: approximately 420,000 distinct CDR3 sequences. Sequencing was performed on blood. These receptors were collected from a human donor with ulcerative colitis or Crohn's disease, or a healthy co-twin of an affected twin (not recorded which).

The V and J genes are TRBV27 and TRBJ2-3; there is no DNA to check the TCRdb D call of TRBD2. The CDR3 has 17 residues. Germline V gene lookup returns CDR1 MNHEY and CDR2 SMNVEV (reference sequence). The chain's CDR3 is CASSPVGEGKGTDTQYF.

The chain links TRBV7-9 to TRBJ2-6; with no DNA, the TCRdb D assignment of TRBD1 cannot be verified. The CDR3 runs 17 residues. The germline CDR1 and CDR2 sequences are SEHNR and FQNEAQ (reference sequence). The CDR3 protein is CASSGGGGATGANVLTF.

The chain recombines TRBV15 with TRBJ2-3; the D call of TRBD1 rests on TCRdb alone, since no DNA is present to check it. Germline CDR1 reads LNHNV; CDR2 reads YYDKDF (reference sequence). The CDR3 has 14 amino acids. CDR3: CATSSRIPPDTQYF.

The chain recombines TRBV2 with TRBJ2-7; lacking DNA, the TRBD1 call made by TCRdb goes unchecked. In germline, CDR1 is SNHLY, CDR2 FYNNEI. This CDR3 region has 12 residues. CDR3 amino acids: CASSRFDSEQYF.

CDR3 sequence reads: CASSPHITYNEQFF. V usage is TRBV5-1 and J usage is TRBJ2-1. The CDR3 has 14 amino acids. CDR1 is SGHRS and CDR2 is YFSETQ in the germline V gene.

The J gene is TRBJ1-2, the V gene TRBV27. The CDR3 has 12 residues. Per germline, CDR1 MNHEY and CDR2 SMNVEV (reference sequence). CDR3 sequence reads: CASSVKDYGYTF.

This rearrangement joins TRBV5-1 to TRBJ2-2. This CDR3 is built from 13 residues. In germline, CDR1 is SGHRS, CDR2 YFSETQ. CDR3 region: CASASWDTGELFF.

V gene TRBV4-3 combines with J gene TRBJ2-7. CDR1 and CDR2 (germline): LGHNA, YSLEER. The CDR3 spans 16 residues. The CDR3 sequence: CASSQDRFGSSYEQYF.

V and J are TRBV19 and TRBJ1-6; TCRdb calls TRBD1, which cannot be checked without DNA. In germline, CDR1 is LNHDA, CDR2 SQIVND (reference sequence). The CDR3 length is 19 residues. Here the CDR3 reads CASSLKIPGQGMKFSPLHF.

This chain uses TRBV20-1 with TRBJ2-7; checking the TCRdb D call of TRBD1 is not possible without DNA. The germline CDR1 and CDR2 sequences are DFQATT and SNEGSKA (reference sequence). The CDR3 is 15 amino acids. CDR3 in amino acids: CSAPKRISPPYEQYF.

The chain carries TRBV3-1 and TRBJ2-7; TCRdb names TRBD2, which stays unverified in the absence of DNA. Germline V gives CDR1 LGHDT, CDR2 YNNKEL (reference sequence). This CDR3 has 19 amino acids. The CDR3 loop is CASSQGREVGRALAYEQYF.

The CDR3 protein is CASSSDGAPNYGYTF. The chain joins TRBV5-1 to TRBJ1-2; the TCRdb D gene call, TRBD1, has no DNA to confirm it. Germline CDR1 reads SGHRS; CDR2 reads YFSETQ. The CDR3 contains 15 residues.

The chain has TRBV20-1 and TRBJ2-7. The CDR3 has 15 residues. Germline V gene sequence: CDR1 DFQATT, CDR2 SNEGSKA (reference sequence). CDR3 sequence: CSARSLAGAAYEQYF.

V is TRBV9 and J is TRBJ2-7; there is no DNA to check the TCRdb D call of TRBD1. Germline-derived CDR1 and CDR2 are SGDLS and YYNGEE. The CDR3 runs to 15 residues. CDR3 amino acids: CASSVGSTGGYEQYF.

The genes are TRBV29-1 and TRBJ1-3. The CDR3 is made up of 14 amino acids. Germline-derived CDR1 and CDR2 are SQVTM and ANQGSEA. The CDR3 sequence: CSVNKRDVGNTIYF.

V usage is TRBV4-1 and J usage is TRBJ2-6; checking the TCRdb D call of TRBD1 is not possible without DNA. From germline, CDR1 is MGHRA and CDR2 YSYEKL. The CDR3 length is 15 residues. The CDR3 sequence: CASSQTGSGANVLTF.

The J gene is TRBJ2-7, the V gene TRBV12-3 or TRBV12-4; lacking DNA, the TRBD1 call made by TCRdb goes unchecked. The CDR3 runs 14 residues. The chain's CDR3 is CASSWTAGSYEQYF.

The chain combines TRBV2 with TRBJ2-5; as DNA is missing, the TRBD1 call by TCRdb cannot be tested. CDR1 and CDR2 from the germline V gene are SNHLY and FYNNEI. The CDR3 length is 12 residues. This CDR3 reads CASSGDQETQYF.

V usage is TRBV5-4 and J usage is TRBJ2-3; as DNA is missing, the TRBD2 call by TCRdb cannot be tested. This CDR3 is 19 amino acids long. From germline, CDR1 is SGHNT and CDR2 YYREEE (reference sequence). The CDR3 is CASSSSLLAGGSQGDTQYF.

The chain links TRBV6-5 to TRBJ1-1; checking the TCRdb D call of TRBD1 is not possible without DNA. The CDR3 has 16 residues. CDR1 is MNHEY and CDR2 is SVGAGI in the germline V gene. The CDR3: CASSYSPRGVGTEAFF.